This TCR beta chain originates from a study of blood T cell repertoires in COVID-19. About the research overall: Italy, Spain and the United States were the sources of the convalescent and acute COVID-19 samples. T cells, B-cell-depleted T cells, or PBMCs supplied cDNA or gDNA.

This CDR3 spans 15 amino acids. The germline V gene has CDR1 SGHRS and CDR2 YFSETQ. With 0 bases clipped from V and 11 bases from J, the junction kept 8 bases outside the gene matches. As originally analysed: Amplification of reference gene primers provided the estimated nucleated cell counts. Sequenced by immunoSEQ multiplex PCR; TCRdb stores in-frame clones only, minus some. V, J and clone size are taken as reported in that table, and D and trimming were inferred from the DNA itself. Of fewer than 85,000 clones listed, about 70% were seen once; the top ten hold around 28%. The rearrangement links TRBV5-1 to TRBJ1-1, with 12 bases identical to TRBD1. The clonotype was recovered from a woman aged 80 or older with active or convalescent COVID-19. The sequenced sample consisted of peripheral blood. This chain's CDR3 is CASSLGDRGPMEAFF. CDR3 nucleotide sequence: TGCGCCAGCAGCTTGGGGGACAGGGGGCCGATGGAGGCTTTCTTT.